Presented here are 32 T cell receptor beta chains from one specimen sequenced in a study of CD8+ T cells in alopecia areata. RNA extraction and reverse transcription yielded cDNA as sequencing template. Generated by immunoSEQ multiplex PCR, the TCRdb table keeps only in-frame clones and is missing some. Seen here are 170,000 or so clones, 59% observed once, and the top ten hold roughly 14%. The starting material was CD4+ T cells sorted from blood, obtained at week 0. The source is a human donor with alopecia areata.

The chain is built from TRBV6-6 and TRBJ2-6, with a weak D call TRBD1 (6 bases). The CDR3 totals 16 residues. The V end was cut by 5 bases, the J end by 2 bases, with 13 bases between. Germline assignment: CDR1 MNHNY and CDR2 SVGAGI (reference sequence). CDR3 protein: CASSPLQGTGANVLTF. The DNA for the CDR3 is TGTGCCAGCAGTCCCTTACAGGGTACTGGGGCCAACGTCCTGACTTTC.

This clone was counted a few times. This chain joins TRBV30 and TRBJ1-2; 7 nucleotides line up with TRBD1. J was trimmed by 1 base and V by 1 base; bases with no gene match: 3. The CDR3 loop spans 14 amino acids. The germline V gene has CDR1 GTSNPN and CDR2 SVGIG (reference sequence). The CDR3 region has the DNA TGTGCCTGGAGTGCGGGACAGCTTAACTATGGCTACACCTTC. Protein sequence: CAWSAGQLNYGYTF. The full variable domain, its missing parts supplied by reference TRBV30 and TRBJ1-2, is SQTIHQWPATLVQPVGSPLSLECTVEGTSNPNLYWYRQAAGRGLQLLFYSVGIGQISSEVPQNLSASRPQDRQFILSSKKLLLSDSGFYLCAWSAGQLNYGYTFGSGTRLTVV.

V is TRBV30 and J is TRBJ1-2; possibly TRBD1 for D (6 bases). Per the germline V gene, CDR1 is GTSNPN and CDR2 is SVGIG (reference sequence). The ends were cut back, 5 bases at V and 5 bases at J, with 15 bases in the middle. This CDR3 region has 13 residues. The CDR3 sequence: CAWEVGGGYGYTF. The CDR3 DNA reads as TGTGCCTGGGAGGTTGGAGGGGGGTATGGCTACACCTTC.

The chain joins TRBV11-2 to TRBJ2-1; 8 positions match TRBD2. Per germline, CDR1 SGHAT and CDR2 FQNNGV. This CDR3 has 17 residues. The junction had 13 bases not matched to a gene; V was cut back by 5 bases and J by 4 bases. The CDR3 sequence: CASSQIQRGGRYNEQFF. CDR3 sequence (DNA): TGTGCCAGCAGCCAAATCCAACGGGGGGGCAGGTACAATGAGCAGTTCTTC.

The chain employs TRBV27 and TRBJ1-1; the D is unclear. Between the trimmed V and J ends, which lost 3 bases and 4 bases, there was a span of 12 bases. This CDR3 spans 14 amino acids. CDR1 is MNHEY, CDR2 SMNVEV, per germline (reference sequence). The CDR3 bases are TGTGCCAGCAGTTTCGGGTTCACGGGCACTGAAGCTTTCTTT. It specifies CASSFGFTGTEAFF.

The V call is TRBV30, the J call TRBJ1-6; D call uncertain. Trimming shortened V by 8 bases and J by 7 bases, and 12 bases separated the two germline ends. Germline assignment: CDR1 GTSNPN and CDR2 SVGIG (reference sequence). This CDR3 comprises 12 residues. Here the CDR3 reads CARNDLNSPLHF. The CDR3 DNA reads as TGTGCCCGGAATGACTTGAATTCACCCCTCCACTTT. Filled out from reference TRBV30 and TRBJ1-6, the complete variable domain reads SQTIHQWPATLVQPVGSPLSLECTVEGTSNPNLYWYRQAAGRGLQLLFYSVGIGQISSEVPQNLSASRPQDRQFILSSKKLLLSDSGFYLCARNDLNSPLHFGNGTRLTVT.

The chain couples TRBV30 to TRBJ1-2; 7 bases fit TRBD1. The length of the CDR3 is 12 residues. V shed 3 bases, J shed 8 bases, and the junction held 6 bases outside the gene matches. The germline CDR1 and CDR2 sequences are GTSNPN and SVGIG (reference sequence). CDR3 sequence: CAWRRQGGGYTF. CDR3 coding DNA: TGTGCCTGGAGAAGACAGGGAGGCGGCTACACCTTC.

This chain links TRBV7-9 with TRBJ1-5; D not resolved. This CDR3 has 14 amino acids. The germline V gene has CDR1 SEHNR and CDR2 FQNEAQ (reference sequence). The V end was cut by 3 bases, the J end by 2 bases, with 8 bases between. The DNA for the CDR3 is TGTGCCAGCAGCTTTGCGGGCGGCAATCAGCCCCAGCATTTT. It encodes CASSFAGGNQPQHF.

A few counts support this clone. The chain combines TRBV14 with TRBJ2-3; D may be TRBD2 (5 bases). Trimming shortened V by 1 base and J by 5 bases, and 13 bases separated the two germline ends. The germline V gene has CDR1 SGHDN and CDR2 FVKESK. The CDR3 sequence is 15 residues long. CDR3 protein: CASSQGRLSGDTQYF. CDR3 bases: TGTGCCAGCAGCCAAGGGCGGCTGAGCGGAGATACGCAGTATTTT.

The rearrangement uses TRBV7-8 and TRBJ2-6; D is undetermined. Trimming left V 2 bases short and J 10 bases short, with 3 bases between. Germline CDR1 and CDR2: SGHVS and FQNEAQ. This CDR3 is 11 amino acids long. Here the CDR3 reads CASSLQNVLTF. As DNA, the CDR3 is TGTGCCAGCAGCTTACAGAACGTCCTGACTTTC.

This clone has a single count. The chain recombines TRBV7-3 with TRBJ2-1, with TRBD1 identical over 12 bases. V lost 0 bases and J lost 7; bases outside the gene matches: 4. This CDR3 has 16 amino acids. Germline CDR1 reads SGHTA; CDR2 reads FQGTGA. The CDR3 DNA follows: TGTGCCAGCAGCTTAACGGGGACAGGGGGCTTTAATGAGCAGTTCTTC. Translating it yields CASSLTGTGGFNEQFF.

The chain uses TRBV20-1 and TRBJ1-2; no clear D gene. Trimming pared 3 bases from V and 8 bases from J, leaving 10 bases between. Germline assignment: CDR1 DFQATT and CDR2 SNEGSKA (reference sequence). The CDR3 contains 11 residues. In DNA, the CDR3 is TGCAGTGCTAGTGGGTCTGTCGGCTACACCTTC. Translation gives CSASGSVGYTF.

V usage is TRBV29-1 and J usage is TRBJ1-1; D perhaps matches TRBD1 (6 bases). V was clipped by 8 bases and J by 0 bases, with 19 bases between them. The CDR3 is made up of 15 amino acids. The germline CDR1 and CDR2 sequences are SQVTM and ANQGSEA. The CDR3 bases are TGCAGCACAAGGGGGGTGTCGCCGATGAACACTGAAGCTTTCTTT. It codes for CSTRGVSPMNTEAFF.

V gene TRBV6-5 combines with J gene TRBJ1-2; the D is unclear. The V end was cut by 5 bases, the J end by 7 bases, with 11 bases between. The CDR3 is made up of 12 amino acids. CDR1 and CDR2 (germline): MNHEY, SVGAGI. CDR3 bases: TGTGCCAGCAGTCCTCTCCCGGGTGGCTACACCTTC. Translated, it gives CASSPLPGGYTF.

The table lists this clone with a few counts. The rearrangement uses TRBV30 and TRBJ2-5; D is ambiguous. Germline values: CDR1 GTSNPN, CDR2 SVGIG (reference sequence). The length of the CDR3 is 12 residues. Trimming pared 0 bases from V and 2 bases from J, leaving 4 bases between. In DNA, the CDR3 is TGTGCCTGGAGTGTATTGCAAGAGACCCAGTACTTC. This codes for CAWSVLQETQYF. The variable domain in full, completed from reference TRBV30 and TRBJ2-5, reads SQTIHQWPATLVQPVGSPLSLECTVEGTSNPNLYWYRQAAGRGLQLLFYSVGIGQISSEVPQNLSASRPQDRQFILSSKKLLLSDSGFYLCAWSVLQETQYFGPGTRLLVL.

This clone was found a few times. The chain carries TRBV7-9 and TRBJ1-4; 9 bases match TRBD1. V gave up 3 bases and J gave up 12 bases; unmatched junction bases: 8. Per germline, CDR1 SEHNR and CDR2 FQNEAQ (reference sequence). CDR3 length: 14 residues. The CDR3 loop reads CASSLGQGIGELFF. The DNA for the CDR3 is TGTGCCAGCAGCTTGGGACAGGGTATCGGCGAACTGTTTTTT.

V usage is TRBV6-5 and J usage is TRBJ2-7; D remains ambiguous. V gave up 9 bases and J gave up 4 bases, with 13 bases separating them. The CDR3 contains 12 residues. From germline, CDR1 is MNHEY and CDR2 SVGAGI. CDR3 region: CASKGSLYEQYF. CDR3 in DNA: TGTGCCAGTAAGGGATCGCTGTACGAGCAGTACTTC.

In this sample, this clone turned up many times. Other DNA sequences in the same sample also yield this CDR3. The CDR3 loop is CASSLGPAGANVLTF. DNA for the CDR3: TGTGCCAGCAGCTTAGGCCCAGCTGGGGCCAACGTCCTGACTTTC. This chain links TRBV7-3 with TRBJ2-6; D remains unclear. V was trimmed by 2 bases and J by 2 bases, leaving 7 bases between them. The germline V gene encodes CDR1 SGHTA and CDR2 FQGTGA. This CDR3 has 15 amino acids.

J is TRBJ2-4 and V is TRBV27; D is undetermined. The CDR3 extends over 17 amino acids. CDR1 and CDR2 from the germline V gene are MNHEY and SMNVEV (reference sequence). The V gene lost 4 bases and the J gene lost 2 bases, with 18 bases spanning the gap. CDR3 amino acids: CASSSPPVSRTKNIQYF. The CDR3 DNA reads TGTGCCAGCAGTTCCCCACCCGTTTCTAGAACCAAAAACATTCAGTACTTC.

As regards this clone: Other nucleotide sequences from this sample produce the same CDR3. The J gene is TRBJ1-2, the V gene TRBV29-1; D not certain. CDR3 length equals 13 residues. Germline assignment: CDR1 SQVTM and CDR2 ANQGSEA. V lost 4 bases, J lost 3 bases, and 12 bases lay in between. The CDR3 spells CSVGGVKDYGYTF. CDR3 bases: TGCAGCGTTGGCGGGGTTAAGGACTATGGCTACACCTTC.

The V and J genes are TRBV7-6 and TRBJ1-3; D may be TRBD1 (5 bases). The CDR3 sequence is 15 residues long. Germline V CDR1 and CDR2: SGHVS, FNYEAQ. V dropped 5 bases and J dropped 1 base, with 12 bases sitting between them. CDR3 sequence reads: CASSRGTVSGNTIYF. CDR3 sequence (DNA): TGTGCCAGCAGCCGTGGGACGGTATCTGGAAACACCATATATTTT.

The J gene is TRBJ1-2, the V gene TRBV30; D is unclear. Between the trimmed V and J ends, which lost 3 bases and 8 bases, there was a span of 19 bases. The CDR3 has 14 residues. Per germline, CDR1 GTSNPN and CDR2 SVGIG (reference sequence). For the CDR3, the DNA is TGTGCCTGGAGCCACGGGCGAGGCGGTAGAGGCTACACCTTC. It is translated as CAWSHGRGGRGYTF.

This rearrangement joins TRBV27 to TRBJ2-6, with 7 bases matching TRBD1. The ends lost 5 bases at V and 2 bases at J; junction bases unmatched: 12. This CDR3 contains 18 residues. The germline gives CDR1 MNHEY, CDR2 SMNVEV (reference sequence). The CDR3 spells CASSGQDATAAGANVLTF. CDR3 coding DNA: TGTGCCAGCAGTGGACAGGACGCAACAGCAGCTGGGGCCAACGTCCTGACTTTC.

This clone was detected a few times. Germline is not matched at one junction end, which may reflect a read error. The genes are TRBV29-1 and TRBJ2-1, with 8 bases matching TRBD2. CDR1 and CDR2 (germline): SQVTM, ANQGSEA. This CDR3 has 15 amino acids. The CDR3 coding sequence is TGCAGCGTCGAAGCTACGCGGGGGGCCTACAATGAGCAGTTCTTC. Its translation: CSVEATRGAYNEQFF.

This clone turned up a few times. This chain uses TRBV7-2 with TRBJ2-3; TRBD2 matches 12 bases. With V trimmed by 4 bases and J by 0 bases, 8 bases remained unmatched. This CDR3 is 18 amino acids long. Germline loops: CDR1 SGHTA, CDR2 FQGNSA. The CDR3: CASSSTSGGLFSTDTQYF. CDR3 coding DNA: TGTGCCAGCAGCTCGACTAGCGGGGGCCTATTTAGCACAGATACGCAGTATTTT.

V usage is TRBV11-1 and J usage is TRBJ2-5; D remains ambiguous. V lost 3 bases, J lost 1 base, and 9 bases lay in between. From germline, CDR1 is SGHAT and CDR2 FQDESV (reference sequence). This CDR3 region has 14 residues. In DNA, the CDR3 is TGTGCCAGCAGCTTTTCGGCGATCCAAGAGACCCAGTACTTC. Its protein product is CASSFSAIQETQYF.

As concerns this clone: Other DNA sequences in this sample translate to the same CDR3. The rearrangement joins TRBV23-1 to TRBJ2-7, with D possibly being TRBD1 (6 bases). TRBV23-1 qualifies as an ORF whose function is uncertain. CDR3 length: 14 residues. Trimming cost V 2 bases and J 2 bases, with 10 bases left between them. The chain's CDR3 is CASSQRRGPYEQYF. The CDR3 region has the DNA TGCGCCAGCAGTCAACGCAGGGGACCCTACGAGCAGTACTTC.

This CDR3 is CASTTGLPNQPQHF. CDR3 nucleotides: TGTGCCAGTACCACAGGGCTCCCCAATCAGCCCCAGCATTTT. V is TRBV19 and J is TRBJ1-5, with D perhaps matching TRBD1 (6 bases). Deletions cut 7 bases from V and 3 bases from J, with 13 bases between. The CDR3 has 14 residues. Germline values: CDR1 LNHDA, CDR2 SQIVND (reference sequence).

This clone was found a few times. V gene TRBV7-2 combines with J gene TRBJ2-5; D is ambiguous. CDR3 size: 14 residues. V lost 5 bases and J lost 1, with 11 bases in between. CDR1 is SGHTA, CDR2 FQGNSA, per germline. CDR3 in DNA: TGTGCCAGCAGCCGTGACAATTTCCAAGAGACCCAGTACTTC. Residues: CASSRDNFQETQYF.

V and J are TRBV5-1 and TRBJ2-5, with 9 bases aligning to TRBD1. The germline gives CDR1 SGHRS, CDR2 YFSETQ. This CDR3 is 15 amino acids long. The junction had 8 bases not matched to a gene; V was cut back by 4 bases and J by 4 bases. CDR3 amino acids: CASSRDRVGPETQYF. For the CDR3, the DNA is TGCGCCAGCAGCAGGGACAGGGTGGGGCCAGAGACCCAGTACTTC.

CDR3 sequence (DNA): TGCGCCAGCAGCCAGGAGGCGGAGTATCAGCCCCAGCATTTT. This encodes CASSQEAEYQPQHF. The V and J genes are TRBV4-1 and TRBJ1-5; D is unclear. The CDR3 has 14 amino acids. From germline, CDR1 is MGHRA and CDR2 YSYEKL. The V gene lost 3 bases and the J gene lost 5 bases, with 11 bases spanning the gap.

The CDR3 sequence: CASSQDQVGPTDTQYF. CDR3 nucleotides: TGTGCCAGCAGCCAAGATCAGGTGGGACCCACAGATACGCAGTATTTT. V gene TRBV4-2 combines with J gene TRBJ2-3, with D perhaps TRBD1 or TRBD2 (5 bases each). This CDR3 is built from 16 residues. V gave up 0 bases and J gave up 2 bases, with 12 bases separating them. The germline gives CDR1 LGHNA, CDR2 YNFKEQ.